Listed below are T cell receptor beta chains from one sample, sequenced in a study of vaccination and CD4 T cells after COVID-19. These receptors' antigens are unknown. TCRdb re-called the PCR reads with MiXCR, one entry per CDR3 protein. Here the sample spans roughly 17,000 distinct CDR3 sequences, approximately 52% being singletons. The sample in question was CD4+ T cells from blood, cultured in vitro, obtained before SARS-CoV-2 vaccination. All receptors derive from a human donor who had recovered from COVID-19. CDR3s leave out the opening cysteine and the closing phenylalanine or tryptophan. Each record gives: V gene, CDR3 protein.

>TRBV6-1
ASSLVAGEGVYEQY
>TRBV2
ASRVGGQGSPLH
>TRBV20-1
SARDSSSLYEQY
>TRBV20-1
SAGYPGTGGSLTGNTIY
>TRBV2
ASRQGAPDTQY
>TRBV28
ASSLSGKQPQH
>TRBV20-1
SARSETGIGNQPQH
>TRBV19
ASSIYGGRRDQNTEAF
>TRBV11-2
ASSLVGGGDYGYT
>TRBV7-8
ASNSRRESNTEAF
>TRBV7-2
ASMRPLGTEAF
>TRBV20-1
SARDRTSGSQYEQF
>TRBV20-1
SVETVARSSYNSPLH
>TRBV6-1
ASSRSQGPQH